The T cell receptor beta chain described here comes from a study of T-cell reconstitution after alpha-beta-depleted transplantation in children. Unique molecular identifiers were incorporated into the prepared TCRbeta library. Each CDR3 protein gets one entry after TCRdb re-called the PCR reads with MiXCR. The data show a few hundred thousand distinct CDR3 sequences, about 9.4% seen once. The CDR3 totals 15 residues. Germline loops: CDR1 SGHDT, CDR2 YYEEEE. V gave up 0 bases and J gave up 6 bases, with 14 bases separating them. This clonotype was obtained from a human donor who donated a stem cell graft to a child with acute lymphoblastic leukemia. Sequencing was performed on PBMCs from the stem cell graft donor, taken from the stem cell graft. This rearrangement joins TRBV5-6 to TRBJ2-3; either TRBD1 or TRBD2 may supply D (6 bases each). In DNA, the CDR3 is TGTGCCAGCAGCTTGGACAGGGTAGGAGGGGATACGCAGTATTTT. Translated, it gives CASSLDRVGGDTQYF.